This TCR beta chain was sequenced during a study of T cells after yellow fever vaccination. Germline V gene sequence: CDR1 SQVTM, CDR2 ANQGSEA. The CDR3 is made up of 14 amino acids. With 4 bases removed from V and 4 bases from J, the gap between germline ends came to 16 bases. MiXCR, applied by TCRdb to the 5' RACE reads, yields one record per CDR3 protein. Among hundreds of thousands of distinct CDR3 sequences listed, around 13% were seen once. This clonotype has at least ten counts. J is TRBJ1-1 and V is TRBV29-1; D is undetermined. Sequencing used CD4+ T cells sorted from PBMCs, obtained 15 days after the yellow fever booster vaccination. The source of this sequence is a man aged 18 to 30 who received the YFV17D yellow fever vaccine. As DNA, the CDR3 is TGCAGCGTTGCTTGGGGTGCGGACGGCACTGAAGCTTTCTTT. It codes for CSVAWGADGTEAFF.